This T cell receptor (beta chain) was identified during a study of regulatory dendritic cells for organ transplantation. The protocol was immunoSEQ multiplex PCR, while the TCRdb copy is restricted to in-frame clones and leaves out a portion. The sample has more than 9,500 clones; 62% are singletons. Trimming removed 6 bases from V and 2 bases from J, with 16 bases in between. Germline loops: CDR1 MNHNS, CDR2 SASEGT. The length of the CDR3 is 15 residues. This clone came up a few times. The antigen is unknown. Allogeneic regulatory or mature dendritic cells were co-cultured for less than 6 days with CFSE-labeled sorted T cells at 1:10. Naive CD45RA+ and memory CD45RO+ CD4+ or CD8+ T cells were FACS-sorted.

The chain has TRBV6-1 and TRBJ2-5, with D maybe TRBD2 (6 bases). The sequence was collected from a human donor in good health. The sample taken for sequencing was naive CD8+ T cells from blood cultured with dendritic cells. Subset: CD45RA+ naive T cells. The CDR3 sequence: CASSLLGGSQETQYF. Here the CDR3 DNA reads TGTGCCAGCAGCCTTCTTGGGGGGTCTCAAGAGACCCAGTACTTC.